This T cell receptor beta chain was sequenced for a study of early T cells in non-severe SARS-CoV-2 infection. The library protocol tagged individual cDNA molecules with unique molecular identifiers. TCRdb passed the 5' RACE reads through MiXCR, listing each CDR3 protein once. The sample comprises under 70,000 distinct CDR3 sequences, roughly 5% of which are singletons, and 4.5% to 5.5% rests with the top ten. This clonotype was seen repeatedly, ten times or more. V was shortened by 4 bases and J by 5 bases, with 9 bases between the two germline ends. This CDR3 spans 14 amino acids. Per germline, CDR1 LGHDT and CDR2 YNNKEL (reference sequence).

V usage is TRBV3-1 and J usage is TRBJ1-6, with D possibly being TRBD1 (5 bases). The receptor comes from an adult who was a healthcare worker with PCR-confirmed SARS-CoV-2 infection or an uninfected control (not recorded which). The sequenced sample consisted of whole blood. CDR3: CASSLGENNSPLHF. In DNA form, the CDR3 reads TGTGCCAGCAGCCTAGGGGAGAATAATTCACCCCTCCACTTT.